This passage covers 13 T cell receptor beta chains from one sample sequenced in a study of a mutant IDH1 vaccine in newly diagnosed glioma (dated by TCRdb to 2020 to 2023). The method behind the library was the immunoSEQ multiplex PCR assay. TCRdb retrieved this table from immuneACCESS and kept in-frame rearrangements only. Not all clones are present; in checked studies, unresolved V genes account for under half, and no reason is known for the remainder. The sample table lists 45,000 to 65,000 clones, roughly 82% of them with a count of one. The ten largest clones add up to approximately 2.8% of the sample. Their target antigens are unknown. The sample's time point label is to be understood as: week 5, during vaccination. Each vaccine dose was 300 ug of a 20-mer mutant IDH1 peptide in Montanide, given subcutaneously with topical imiquimod. The material sequenced was PBMCs, taken from a glioma patient whose treatment included an IDH1 peptide vaccine. These receptors were obtained from a woman aged 18-35 years with glioma. Some clones in this sample may be carry-over from other donors' samples.

The chain combines TRBV5-3 with TRBJ1-5; D not resolved. TRBV5-3 is designated an ORF whose function remains uncertain. The germline V and J ends were trimmed by 0 bases and 0 bases, with 4 bases remaining between them. This CDR3 has 14 residues. This chain's CDR3 is CARSLDSSNQPQHF. The CDR3 DNA reads TGTGCCAGAAGCTTGGATAGTAGCAATCAGCCCCAGCATTTT.

The chain employs TRBV15 and TRBJ2-5; 10 nucleotides line up with TRBD1. The germline gives CDR1 LNHNV, CDR2 YYDKDF (reference sequence). The trim removed 0 bases at V and 5 bases at J, leaving 3 bases unmatched. CDR3 length: 15 residues. The DNA for the CDR3 is TGTGCCACCAGCAGAGACGGACAGGGGGGGGAGACCCAGTACTTC. As protein: CATSRDGQGGETQYF.

The chain employs TRBV6-5 and TRBJ1-2; 7 bases are a match to TRBD1. Germline V gene sequence: CDR1 MNHEY, CDR2 SVGAGI. This CDR3 contains 13 residues. Trimming removed 2 bases from V and 8 bases from J; junction bases left unmatched: 5. The CDR3 sequence: CASSYTGQEGYTF. DNA for the CDR3: TGTGCCAGCAGTTACACCGGACAGGAGGGCTACACCTTC.

The gene calls are TRBV4-2 and TRBJ2-7, with 7 positions matching TRBD1. After removal of 4 bases from V and 3 bases from J, the junction contained 9 bases not matched to a gene. Germline assignment: CDR1 LGHNA and CDR2 YNFKEQ. The CDR3 totals 15 residues. CDR3 DNA sequence: TGTGCCAGCAGCCCAGAGGGGCAGGGGGTCTACGAGCAGTACTTC. Its translation: CASSPEGQGVYEQYF.

The genes are TRBV2 and TRBJ1-2; D call uncertain. CDR3 length: 14 residues. V lost 9 bases and J lost 2, with 16 bases in between. Germline V lookup: CDR1 SNHLY, CDR2 FYNNEI. CDR3 amino acids: CARTTTDGNYGYTF. CDR3 nucleotide sequence: TGTGCCAGAACAACTACAGACGGGAACTATGGCTACACCTTC.

This chain joins TRBV29-1 and TRBJ1-1, with 7 bases identical to TRBD1. J gave up 2 bases and V 4 bases, and 4 bases lay outside the gene matches. The CDR3 length is 13 residues. Per germline, CDR1 SQVTM and CDR2 ANQGSEA. CDR3 nucleotides: TGCAGCGTTGCGGGACAGCTTAACACTGAAGCTTTCTTT. It yields the protein CSVAGQLNTEAFF.

The chain couples TRBV6-1 to TRBJ1-5; D is ambiguous. The CDR3 length is 14 residues. V lost 4 bases to trimming and J lost 0 bases, with 7 bases between them. CDR1 is MNHNS and CDR2 is SASEGT in the germline V gene. The DNA for the CDR3 is TGTGCCAGCAGTGGACACTATAGCAATCAGCCCCAGCATTTT. This codes for CASSGHYSNQPQHF.

This clone has just a few counts. The chain couples TRBV14 to TRBJ2-5, with TRBD2 matching over 10 bases. V was pared by 1 base and J by 7 bases, with 9 bases of the junction left unmatched. This CDR3 has 16 amino acids. The V gene's germline CDR1 is SGHDN and CDR2 FVKESK. This chain's CDR3 is CASSQVLAGATRTQYF. In DNA, the CDR3 is TGTGCCAGCAGCCAAGTGCTAGCGGGGGCCACCCGGACCCAGTACTTC.

Details on this clone: At one end the junction does not follow the germline gene, possibly because of a read error. The chain is built from TRBV7-7 and TRBJ2-3; 11 bases agree with TRBD2. From germline, CDR1 is SSHAT and CDR2 FNYEAQ (reference sequence). The CDR3 is made up of 17 amino acids. CDR3 loop: CASSLRSGRAWTDTQYF. CDR3 DNA: TGTGCTAGCAGCTTACGTAGCGGGAGGGCCTGGACAGATACGCAGTATTTT. Supplemented by reference TRBV7-7 and TRBJ2-3, the full variable domain reads GAGVSQSPRYKVTKRGQDVTLRCDPISSHATLYWYQQALGQGPEFLTYFNYEAQPDKSGLPSDRFSAERPEGSISTLTIQRTEQRDSAMYRCASSLRSGRAWTDTQYFGPGTRLTVL.

This chain links TRBV9 with TRBJ1-2; the D gene is possibly TRBD1 (5 bases). V lost 0 bases, J lost 6 bases, and 15 bases lay in between. CDR3 length equals 15 residues. Per the germline V gene, CDR1 is SGDLS and CDR2 is YYNGEE. This CDR3 reads CASSVAALTANGYTF. The CDR3 DNA follows: TGTGCCAGCAGCGTAGCGGCCTTGACAGCGAATGGCTACACCTTC.

The gene calls are TRBV6-5 and TRBJ1-3; unclear D gene. Germline values: CDR1 MNHEY, CDR2 SVGAGI. With 10 bases removed from V and 0 bases from J, the gap between germline ends came to 13 bases. The CDR3 consists of 14 residues. DNA for the CDR3: TGTGCCACTAGTCTAGAGCCCTCTGGAAACACCATATATTTT. It yields the protein CATSLEPSGNTIYF.

The chain employs TRBV15 and TRBJ2-7, with 9 bases that match TRBD1. V lost 1 base and J lost 5; bases outside the gene matches: 3. CDR1 is LNHNV, CDR2 YYDKDF, per germline (reference sequence). The CDR3 covers 14 residues. The CDR3 nucleotides read TGTGCCACCAGCAGAGCTGGGACAGGGAACGAGCAGTACTTC. As protein: CATSRAGTGNEQYF. The whole variable domain, filled in from reference TRBV15 and TRBJ2-7, reads DAMVIQNPRYQVTQFGKPVTLSCSQTLNHNVMYWYQQKSSQAPKLLFHYYDKDFNNEADTPDNFQSRRPNTSFCFLDIRSPGLGDTAMYLCATSRAGTGNEQYFGPGTRLTVT.

The chain employs TRBV10-3 and TRBJ1-5; D gene uncertain. The CDR3 sequence is 14 residues long. V was clipped by 4 bases and J by 0 bases, with 7 bases between them. The germline CDR1 and CDR2 sequences are ENHRY and SYGVKD. The CDR3 loop reads CAISVGDSNQPQHF. CDR3 nucleotides: TGTGCCATCAGTGTCGGAGATAGCAATCAGCCCCAGCATTTT.